This T cell receptor (beta chain) was identified in a study of shared clonotypes between healthy human individuals (TCRdb year 2020). Looking at the study overall: A few men and two women, aged 18 to 49 years, made up the cohort. For each donor, CD4 naive and CD4 memory were each run on three plates, CD8 naive on two plates, and CD8 memory on one plate. Blood TCR repertoires of five healthy adults were deeply sequenced to estimate repertoire size and the extent of clonotype sharing between individuals. Libraries were prepared and TCR repertoires were sequenced by different laboratories using diverse techniques, in order to increase sequencing depth and limit assay-specific biases. Each donor's leukapheresis produced roughly between about 0.8 and 10 billion PBMCs.

This clone was detected once. Its antigen is currently not known. No much larger clonotype is one base removed from it; base qualities were not supplied. Broad study findings and their caveats: Even with the large sequencing depth, rarefaction of the sorted-subset datasets indicated that sequencing was incomplete. Based on pairwise subsampling, the degree of clonotype sharing among donors was expected to be affected by sequencing depth. Higher generation probabilities were observed for clonotypes shared by all four sorted-subset donors than for non-shared clonotypes. Across a few donors, 4.5% to 6.5% of naive CD4, roughly 3.3% of naive CD8, around 2.1% of memory CD4, and 0.4% of memory CD8 clonotypes were shared. Naive subsets generally had larger estimated clonotype richness than memory subsets. Sampling was limited to blood, and TCR repertoires in tissue likely differ from TCR repertoires in blood. Because the study included a small number of donors, the genetic and exposure-history diversity represented was limited.

The donors were healthy, HIV-negative adults who had no recently reported acute infections or vaccinations. Only Caucasian adults living in Nashville, Tennessee, USA were represented among the donors. Magnetic negative selection was used to enrich CD4+ T cells, after which naive cells were positively selected on CD45RA and the negative fraction became the memory subset. Blood was collected by leukapheresis, and PBMCs were isolated by Ficoll-Histopaque density gradient centrifugation and then cryopreserved in liquid nitrogen vapor phase. Purity and quantity of every magnetically sorted T cell population were checked by analytical flow cytometry. Genomic DNA was isolated from each sorted fraction and quantified by UV absorbance on a Nanodrop 2000c. Using the deep immunoSEQ assay, multiplex PCR amplified TCR CDR3 regions from genomic DNA. Genomic DNA extracted from each cell subset was distributed evenly over all wells of several immunoSEQ 96-well plates, and each plate served as one replicate. Each replicate PCR for sorted subsets received around 200 ng genomic DNA, equal to around 32,000 T cell genomes. The purified libraries were quantified using a Qubit 3.0 fluorometer, sized with a Bioanalyzer 2100, and then quantified again using the KAPA Library Quantification kit. A separate single-read 150-cycle Illumina NextSeq 550 flow cell was used to sequence each immunoSEQ 96-well plate. The study's own analysis went as follows. Because the immunoSEQ output included only junctional sequences and no quality scores, the filtering could not be the same as the filtering used for full-length reads. Sequences were annotated with PyIR, a Python wrapper for IgBLAST v1.9, using IMGT germline references to assign V/J genes and CDR3. Reads were filtered out if the reads had weak V/J assignments (E-value above 1e-6), no CDR3, stop codons, out-of-frame junctions, or ambiguous translated residues. A V3J clonotype was defined by an identical inferred V gene, J gene, and CDR3 amino acid sequence. Percentage overlap between repertoires was calculated by dividing the number of shared unique clonotypes by the size of the smaller repertoire. RTK rarefaction, the Chao1 estimator, and Recon v2.1 estimates of unobserved clonotypes were used to assess repertoire richness. For all TCRbeta clonotypes obtained by the gDNA method from a few donors, generation probabilities were computed with OLGA. The source is immuneACCESS, and TCRdb retained only in-frame sequences with V and J called. Part of the clones is not carried over; for the studies checked, unresolved V genes explain less than half of this, and the remainder is unexplained. Clone size and V and J calls were adopted from that table, with D and trimming inferred from the DNA. Recorded for this sample are about 1.1 million clones; approximately 80% of them occurred a single time. The leading ten clones occupy almost 0.9% of the sample.

There are 13 amino acids in the CDR3, from cysteine to phenylalanine inclusive. Only CDR3 DNA is held: 39 bases, read in frame from base 1. The CDR1 and CDR2 encoded by the germline V gene are KGHSH and LQKENI. At the junction V is shortened by 0 bases and J by 5 bases, with 4 bases in between. The chain employs TRBV18 and TRBJ2-2; no D gene can be assigned with confidence. This TCR came from a man aged 18 to 30 in good health. Some clones in this sample may be carry-over from other donors' samples. The specimen sequenced was memory CD4+ T cells from PBMCs. The meaning of the sample's cell subset or site label: CD45RA-negative fraction. The DNA sequence reads TGTGCCAGCTCACCACCAGTAACCGGGGAGCTGTTTTTT. Translation gives CASSPPVTGELFF.